One T cell receptor (beta chain) is described in this entry. Its antigen remains undetermined. One base away there is no much larger clone; base qualities are not given. This sample stems from a study of chemoradiotherapy in HPV16-positive cancers (dated 2022 in TCRdb). About the investigation overall: Candidate HPV-specific T-cell clones and common TCR motifs were defined by functional T-cell assays performed on cells from a couple of HPV16-positive patients. The study set out to ask whether T-cell immunity against the HPV oncoproteins E6 and E7 changes over the course of chemoradiotherapy and whether that immunity affects survival. TCR repertoires from over 75 patients with HPV-related cancers were then used to track the candidate HPV-specific TCRs and motifs. Overall study outcomes, separate from this receptor: Expansion of candidate HPV-specific clones and E7-related TCR motifs was observed in the tumor microenvironment during treatment, whereas no such expansion was observed for non-HPV-specific T cells. In HPV16-positive patients, expansion of HPV-responsive T cells during chemoradiotherapy was found to be associated with improved recurrence-free survival. Only two HPV16-positive patients were used to derive the functional definition of HPV-specific T cells, and the survival association was reported for HPV16-positive patients.

Repertoires were sampled repeatedly over the course of chemoradiotherapy so that clonal expansion in the tumor microenvironment could be followed. The germline V gene gives CDR1 as SGHNT and CDR2 as YENEEA. The CDR3, from cysteine to phenylalanine, totals 15 residues. Just CDR3 DNA is preserved here, 45 bases in frame from base 1. Here V drops 5 bases and J drops 3 bases, and the junction holds 7 bases not matched to any gene. The library relied on the immunoSEQ multiplex PCR assay. The table comes from immuneACCESS by way of TCRdb, which keeps in-frame sequences with V and J called. Part of the clones is missing from these tables; in studies checked, under half for an unresolved V gene and the rest for unknown reasons. The sample profile shows about 21,000 clones; about 90% of them were found once. Around 2% of the sample belongs to the ten largest clones.

In this chain, TRBV11-3 is recombined with TRBJ1-2; TRBD1 aligns with 9 central bases. The source material was blood, sampled from a patient who underwent chemoradiotherapy. The TCR sequence derives from a human donor with HPV-associated anogenital cancer. The CDR3 amino acid sequence is: CASSARQGGYYGYTF. At the DNA level, the sequence is TGTGCCAGCAGCGCGCGACAGGGGGGTTACTATGGCTACACCTTC. Joined to the reference TRBV11-3 and TRBJ1-2 proteins, this CDR3 gives the full variable domain: EAGVVQSPRYKIIEKKQPVAFWCNPISGHNTLYWYLQNLGQGPELLIRYENEEAVDDSQLPKDRFSAERLKGVDSTLKIQPAELGDSAVYLCASSARQGGYYGYTFGSGTRLTVV.